These 10 T cell receptor beta chains originate from one sample sequenced in a study of T cell changes during pregnancy in multiple sclerosis (dated by TCRdb to the late 2010s). Receptor libraries were prepared by the immunoSEQ multiplex PCR assay. The source is immuneACCESS, and TCRdb retained only in-frame sequences with V and J called. Part of the clones is not carried over; for the studies checked, unresolved V genes explain less than half of this, and the remainder is unexplained. The sample includes roughly 90,000 clones, with approximately 89% observed a single time. Together, the top ten hold 1.5% to 2% of the sample. Source: peripheral blood, taken in the first trimester of pregnancy. These receptors were collected from a female donor in good health, enrolled as a control in a pregnancy study.

This chain joins TRBV6-1 and TRBJ1-1; D is possibly TRBD1 (5 bases). V lost 3 bases and J lost 7, with 21 bases in between. Looked up from germline, CDR1 is MNHNS and CDR2 is SASEGT. This CDR3 contains 16 residues. CDR3 sequence: CASSEAWIGHWIEAFF. The CDR3 bases are TGTGCCAGCAGTGAGGCGTGGATAGGACATTGGATTGAAGCTTTCTTT.

This chain joins TRBV14 and TRBJ1-3; D remains ambiguous. The germline V gene encodes CDR1 SGHDN and CDR2 FVKESK. CDR3 length equals 15 residues. V was cut by 0 bases and J by 0 bases, with 6 bases left in between. The CDR3 spells CASSQDFFSGNTIYF. CDR3 coding DNA: TGTGCCAGCAGCCAAGACTTCTTCTCTGGAAACACCATATATTTT.

The V gene is TRBV30, the J gene TRBJ1-2; D not resolved. The V and J ends lost 3 bases and 8 bases respectively, with 13 bases between them. The germline V gene has CDR1 GTSNPN and CDR2 SVGIG (reference sequence). The CDR3 spans 12 residues. CDR3 coding DNA: TGTGCCTGGAGGGCGGGGTTGAGGGGCTACACCTTC. Its protein is CAWRAGLRGYTF.

The rearrangement links TRBV11-2 to TRBJ1-5; D gene unclear. Per germline, CDR1 SGHAT and CDR2 FQNNGV. CDR3 length: 14 residues. Between the trimmed V and J ends, which lost 6 bases and 7 bases, there was a span of 16 bases. The CDR3 DNA sequence: TGTGCCAGCAGTCGGGCAGGAGGTGGCCAGCCCCAGCATTTT. Protein sequence: CASSRAGGGQPQHF.

The rearrangement uses TRBV6-6 and TRBJ1-5; D gene uncertain. This CDR3 is built from 14 residues. Germline assignment: CDR1 MNHNY and CDR2 SVGAGI (reference sequence). Trimming left V 4 bases short and J 7 bases short, with 14 bases between. The CDR3 DNA follows: TGTGCCAGCAGTTTACCCGCCGGGTTCCAGCCCCAGCATTTT. Protein sequence: CASSLPAGFQPQHF.

About this clone: Within the sample, other DNA sequences also encode this same CDR3. The CDR3: CASSSLAGGINEQFF. The CDR3 region has the DNA TGTGCCAGCAGCTCACTAGCAGGGGGTATCAATGAGCAGTTCTTC. The rearrangement links TRBV7-3 to TRBJ2-1; tentative D call: TRBD1 (7 bases). There are 15 residues in the CDR3. With 4 bases removed from V and 6 bases from J, the gap between germline ends came to 16 bases. Germline lookup yields CDR1 SGHTA and CDR2 FQGTGA.

The count of this clone is one. The chain combines TRBV7-9 with TRBJ1-2; possibly TRBD1 for D (5 bases). V gave up 1 base and J gave up 8 bases, with 11 bases separating them. The CDR3 has 13 residues. The germline V gene has CDR1 SEHNR and CDR2 FQNEAQ (reference sequence). The CDR3 DNA reads TGTGCCAGCAGCTTAGGGGGACTTGAGGGCTACACCTTC. It yields the protein CASSLGGLEGYTF.

The CDR3: CASSPMGDEQFF. CDR3 DNA: TGTGCCAGCAGCCCCATGGGAGATGAGCAGTTCTTC. The J gene is TRBJ2-1, the V gene TRBV11-2, with D possibly TRBD2 on 5 matching bases. This CDR3 has 12 amino acids. V was trimmed by 5 bases and J by 8 bases, leaving 10 bases between them. Germline V gives CDR1 SGHAT, CDR2 FQNNGV.

The chain couples TRBV5-5 to TRBJ1-4; D not resolved. CDR3 length equals 15 residues. The V gene lost 0 bases and the J gene lost 5 bases, with 11 bases spanning the gap. In germline, CDR1 is SGHKS, CDR2 YYEKEE (reference sequence). The CDR3 protein is CASSLARGLNEKLFF. The CDR3 coding sequence is TGTGCCAGCAGCTTGGCACGGGGATTAAATGAAAAACTGTTTTTT.

The V call is TRBV18, the J call TRBJ1-1; the match to TRBD1 covers 8 bases. The germline CDR1 and CDR2 sequences are KGHSH and LQKENI. The length of the CDR3 is 16 residues. Trimming removed 4 bases from V and 0 bases from J; junction bases left unmatched: 7. This CDR3 is CASSLTGEGMNTEAFF. Written as DNA, the CDR3 is TGTGCCAGCTCACTGACAGGGGAAGGGATGAACACTGAAGCTTTCTTT.